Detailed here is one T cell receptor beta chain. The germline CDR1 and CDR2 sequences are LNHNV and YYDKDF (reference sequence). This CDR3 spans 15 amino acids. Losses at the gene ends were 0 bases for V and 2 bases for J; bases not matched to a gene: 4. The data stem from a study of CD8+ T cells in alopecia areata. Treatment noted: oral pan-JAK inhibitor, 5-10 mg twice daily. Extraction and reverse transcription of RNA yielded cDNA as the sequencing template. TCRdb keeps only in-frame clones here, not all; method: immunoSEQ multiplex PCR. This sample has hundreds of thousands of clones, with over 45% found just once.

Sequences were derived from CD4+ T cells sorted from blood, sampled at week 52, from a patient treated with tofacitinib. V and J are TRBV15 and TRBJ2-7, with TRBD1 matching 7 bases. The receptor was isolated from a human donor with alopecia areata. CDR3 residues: CATSRDGTDPYEQYF. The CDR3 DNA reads TGTGCCACCAGCAGAGATGGGACAGACCCCTACGAGCAGTACTTC.